Only a few counts were recorded for the clone carrying this T cell receptor beta chain. Antigen unknown. Trimming took off 0 bases at V and 8 bases at J, with 14 bases between the two ends. Germline lookup yields CDR1 LGHNA and CDR2 YNFKEQ. The CDR3 runs 15 residues. This specimen comes from a study of OX40 agonist ivuxolimab in advanced cancers. Overall study context: It was ivuxolimab, an agonistic anti-OX40 (CD134) antibody, that patients were treated with. General study findings and limits: At 0.1 to 3.0 mg/kg and by week 6, clonal expansion occurred in CD4+ and CD8+ blood T cells.

Produced via immunoSEQ multiplex PCR; TCRdb's table is partial and in-frame only. The profile shows about 45,000 clones, about nine tenths of them singletons. The material sequenced was CD4+ or CD8+ T cells sorted from blood, taken in a trial of the OX40 agonist ivuxolimab. The V and J genes are TRBV4-2 and TRBJ2-1; D ambiguous. The clonotype comes from an adult with an advanced solid tumor such as melanoma, head and neck, liver or kidney cancer. CDR3 sequence (DNA): TGTGCCAGCAGCCAAGACCGCCTCAGTAGGGATGAGCAGTTCTTC. Its protein product is CASSQDRLSRDEQFF.